A single sample gave rise to the 7 T cell receptor beta chains below, sequenced in a study of cytomegalovirus exposure and HLA in healthy donors. The study ran its PCR with 60 Vbeta and 13 Jbeta primers. The table came from immunoSEQ multiplex PCR; TCRdb's copy has only in-frame clones and leaves some out. The table lists approximately 100,000 clones, around a tenth of them singletons. The sequencing sample was made of PBMCs. These receptor sequences come from a man aged 45 to 65 in good health and CMV-seropositive.

This clone was detected ten times or more. The chain links TRBV25-1 to TRBJ2-6, with TRBD1 as a possible D gene (6 bases). Trimming removed 3 bases at V and 0 bases at J, with 12 bases between. This CDR3 comprises 17 residues. CDR1 and CDR2 from the germline V gene are MGHDK and SYGVNS. CDR3 in amino acids: CASSDRTVLSGANVLTF. The CDR3 bases are TGTGCCAGCAGTGATCGGACAGTCCTCTCTGGGGCCAACGTCCTGACTTTC.

The chain couples TRBV7-8 to TRBJ2-7, with TRBD1 as a possible D gene (6 bases). The V gene lost 4 bases and the J gene lost 2 bases, with 9 bases spanning the gap. The CDR3 runs 13 residues. CDR1 is SGHVS and CDR2 is FQNEAQ in the germline V gene. CDR3: CASSSRTAYEQYF. The CDR3 DNA reads as TGTGCCAGCAGCTCCCGGACAGCCTACGAGCAGTACTTC.

This clone was detected many times. The chain joins TRBV4-1 to TRBJ2-7; 7 positions match TRBD2. In germline, CDR1 is MGHRA, CDR2 YSYEKL. The CDR3 has 15 residues. J was trimmed by 0 bases and V by 0 bases; bases with no gene match: 2. CDR3 loop: CASSQDWTSSYEQYF. The CDR3 nucleotides read TGCGCCAGCAGCCAAGATTGGACTAGCTCCTACGAGCAGTACTTC.

The chain has TRBV5-1 and TRBJ2-7; 7 bases fit TRBD2. This CDR3 spans 13 amino acids. V was clipped by 4 bases and J by 3 bases; unmatched bases: 4. The germline CDR1 and CDR2 sequences are SGHRS and YFSETQ. CDR3 region: CASSPSGNYEQYF. Written as DNA, the CDR3 is TGCGCCAGCAGCCCTAGCGGAAACTACGAGCAGTACTTC. The variable domain in full, with the rest retrieved from reference TRBV5-1 and TRBJ2-7, is KAGVTQTPRYLIKTRGQQVTLSCSPISGHRSVSWYQQTPGQGLQFLFEYFSETQRNKGNFPGRFSGRQFSNSRSEMNVSTLELGDSALYLCASSPSGNYEQYFGPGTRLTVT.

V usage is TRBV6-1 and J usage is TRBJ2-7; TRBD2 aligns across 11 bases. The V gene's germline CDR1 is MNHNS and CDR2 SASEGT. The junction had 5 bases not matched to a gene; V was cut back by 7 bases and J by 0 bases. The length of the CDR3 is 15 residues. In nucleotides, the CDR3 is TGTGCCAGCACCGTGACTAGCGGGAACTCCTACGAGCAGTACTTC. As protein: CASTVTSGNSYEQYF.

A few counts support this clone. This rearrangement joins TRBV7-2 to TRBJ2-3; TRBD2 agrees at 7 bases. The germline V gene has CDR1 SGHTA and CDR2 FQGNSA. The CDR3 extends over 15 amino acids. The junction had 5 bases not matched to a gene; V was cut back by 3 bases and J by 2 bases. This CDR3 is CASSFGGRNTDTQYF. DNA of the CDR3: TGTGCCAGCAGCTTTGGCGGGAGAAACACAGATACGCAGTATTTT.

The rearrangement joins TRBV14 to TRBJ2-7; 8 bases map to TRBD1. V was clipped by 3 bases and J by 0 bases; unmatched bases: 16. Looked up from germline, CDR1 is SGHDN and CDR2 is FVKESK. The CDR3 extends over 19 amino acids. CDR3 nucleotides: TGTGCCAGCAGCCAGTCCTGGGGCAGGGGGCTTCCGTACTCCTACGAGCAGTACTTC. Translated: CASSQSWGRGLPYSYEQYF.